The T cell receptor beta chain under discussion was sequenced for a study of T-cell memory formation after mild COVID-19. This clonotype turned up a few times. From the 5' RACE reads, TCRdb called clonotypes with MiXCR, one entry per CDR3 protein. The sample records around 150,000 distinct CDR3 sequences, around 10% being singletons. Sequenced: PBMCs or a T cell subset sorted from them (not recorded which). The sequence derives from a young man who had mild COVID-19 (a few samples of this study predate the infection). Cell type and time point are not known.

CDR3 in DNA: TGTGCCAGCAGTGTGAAGGCCTACGAGCAGTACTTC. Its translation: CASSVKAYEQYF. The chain combines TRBV2 with TRBJ2-7; D is undetermined. With 4 bases removed from V and 2 bases from J, the gap between germline ends came to 6 bases. Germline V gene lookup returns CDR1 SNHLY and CDR2 FYNNEI. The CDR3 is 12 residues long.